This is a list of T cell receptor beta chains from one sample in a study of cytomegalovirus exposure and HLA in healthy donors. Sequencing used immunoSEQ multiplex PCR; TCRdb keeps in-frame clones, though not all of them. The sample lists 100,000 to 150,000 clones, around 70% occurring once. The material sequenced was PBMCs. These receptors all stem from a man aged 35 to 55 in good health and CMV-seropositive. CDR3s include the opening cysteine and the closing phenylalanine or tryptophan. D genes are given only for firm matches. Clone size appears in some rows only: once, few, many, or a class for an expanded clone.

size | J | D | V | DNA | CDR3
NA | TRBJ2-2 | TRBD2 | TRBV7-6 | TGTGCCAGCAGCCCTAGACTAGCGCCGAACACCGGGGAGCTGTTTTTT | CASSPRLAPNTGELFF
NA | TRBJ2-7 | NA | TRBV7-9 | TGTGCCAGCAGCTTTCTTGAAGGCAGGGGCGAGCAGTACTTC | CASSFLEGRGEQYF
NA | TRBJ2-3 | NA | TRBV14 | TGTGCCAGCAGCCAAGTGGGGGGACCTAGCACAGATACGCAGTATTTT | CASSQVGGPSTDTQYF
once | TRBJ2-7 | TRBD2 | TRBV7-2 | TGTGCCAGCAGGGGACTAGCGGTCCACTCCTACGAGCAGTACTTC | CASRGLAVHSYEQYF
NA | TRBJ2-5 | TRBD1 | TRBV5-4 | TGTGCCAGCAGCCAGGGACAGCTGTACCAAGAGACCCAGTACTTC | CASSQGQLYQETQYF
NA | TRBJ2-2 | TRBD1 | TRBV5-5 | TGTGCCAGCAGCCCGGGGGGACAGGGGATCGGGGAGCTGTTTTTT | CASSPGGQGIGELFF
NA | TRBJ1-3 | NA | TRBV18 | TGTGCCAGCTCACCCGTCGGAGGTAGAGACACCATATATTTT | CASSPVGGRDTIYF
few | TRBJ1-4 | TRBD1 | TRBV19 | TGTGCCAGTTCCGCGGACAGGGGTCGTGAGAAACTGTTTTTT | CASSADRGREKLFF
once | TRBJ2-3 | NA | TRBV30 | TGTGCCTGGGGGGGAGGGGTCTGGACAGGGACAGATACGCAGTATTTT | CAWGGGVWTGTDTQYF
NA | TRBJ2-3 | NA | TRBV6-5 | TGTGCCAGCAGTTACGTAGCGACGGGTACGCAGTATTTT | CASSYVATGTQYF
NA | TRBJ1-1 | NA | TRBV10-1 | TGCGCCAGCAGTGAGGGACAAGATTCAAGTGAAGCTTTCTTT | CASSEGQDSSEAFF
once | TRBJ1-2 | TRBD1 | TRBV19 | TGTGCCAGTAGTACCAGACAGGGAAAGGGCTATGGCTACACCTTC | CASSTRQGKGYGYTF
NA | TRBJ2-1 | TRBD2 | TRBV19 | TGTGCCAGTAGTATAACACTAGCGGACAATGAGCAGTTCTTC | CASSITLADNEQFF
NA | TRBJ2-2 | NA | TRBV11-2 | TGTGCCAGCAGCCCCATTCGAGCGAACACCGGGGAGCTGTTTTTT | CASSPIRANTGELFF
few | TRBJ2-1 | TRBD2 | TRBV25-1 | TGTGCCAGCAGGGCTGGGACTAGTCAGAGAGTCTTC | CASRAGTSQRVF
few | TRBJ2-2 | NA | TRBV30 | TGTGCCTGGAGTGCGGTGAGGACCGGGGAGCTGTTTTTT | CAWSAVRTGELFF
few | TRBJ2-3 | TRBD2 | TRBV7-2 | TGTGCCAGCAGCCCCCGGGTAGCGGGAATTATAGATACGCAGTATTTT | CASSPRVAGIIDTQYF
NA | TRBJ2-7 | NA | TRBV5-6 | TGTGCCAGCAGCTTGGGGAGCCTATACGAGCAGTACTTC | CASSLGSLYEQYF
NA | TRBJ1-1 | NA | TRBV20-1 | TGCAGTGCGCCGAACGTGGCTCTAGCTTTCTTT | CSAPNVALAFF
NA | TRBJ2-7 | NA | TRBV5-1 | TGCGCCAGCAGCCGTAGCGGAGATGTACGGGAGCAGTACTTC | CASSRSGDVREQYF
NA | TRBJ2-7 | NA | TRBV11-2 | TGTGCCAGCAGCTTAGTGGGGGGGCAATACGAGCAGTACTTC | CASSLVGGQYEQYF
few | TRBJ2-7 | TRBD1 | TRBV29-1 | TGCAGCGCCTGGACAGGGGCCCACGAGCAGTACTTC | CSAWTGAHEQYF
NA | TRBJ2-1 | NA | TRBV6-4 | TGTGCCAGCGGCCGGGACACGAGCTCCTACAATGAGCAGTTCTTC | CASGRDTSSYNEQFF
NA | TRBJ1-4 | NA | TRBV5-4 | TGTGCCAGCAGCCAAGCGACGGGGGGCCGTTCGGAACTGTTTTTT | CASSQATGGRSELFF
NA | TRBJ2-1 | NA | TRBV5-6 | TGTGCCAGCAGATTACTGGATGAGCAGTTCTTC | CASRLLDEQFF
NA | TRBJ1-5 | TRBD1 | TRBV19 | TGTGCCAGTAGTATACAGGGGGCGTACCATCAGCCCCAGCATTTT | CASSIQGAYHQPQHF
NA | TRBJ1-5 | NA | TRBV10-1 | TGCGCCAGCAGCGGGGTTCAGCATTTT | CASSGVQHF
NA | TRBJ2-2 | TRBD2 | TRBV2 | TGTGCCAGCAGTACGATCCGAGCGGGGGGGCTGGGAAACGGGGAGCTGTTTTTT | CASSTIRAGGLGNGELFF
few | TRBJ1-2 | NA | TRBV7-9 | TGTGCCAGCAGCTTAGCGAAGGCAGGGGCCTATGGCTACACCTTC | CASSLAKAGAYGYTF
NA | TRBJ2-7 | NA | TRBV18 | TGTGCCAGCTCACCGCGGCAGGGATCCTACGAGCAGTACTTC | CASSPRQGSYEQYF
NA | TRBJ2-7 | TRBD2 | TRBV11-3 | TGTGCCAGCAGCTACCACGGGACTAGCGGGATGGGCGAGCAGTACTTC | CASSYHGTSGMGEQYF
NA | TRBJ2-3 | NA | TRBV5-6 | TGTGCCAGCAGCTTGGGGGGCGGTACGCAGTATTTT | CASSLGGGTQYF
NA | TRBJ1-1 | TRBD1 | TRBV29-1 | TGCAGCGTCACAGGGGGCGGGGGAGCTTTCTTT | CSVTGGGGAFF
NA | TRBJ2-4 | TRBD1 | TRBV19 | TGTGCCAGTAGTATGGTTTGGGGACAGGGAGCCAAAAACATTCAGTACTTC | CASSMVWGQGAKNIQYF
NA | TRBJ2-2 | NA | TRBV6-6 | TGTGCCAGCAGCACCGGGACACGGAACACCGGGGAGCTGTTTTTT | CASSTGTRNTGELFF
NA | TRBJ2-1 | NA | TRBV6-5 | TGTGCCAGCAGTTACCCGGGGTACAATGAGCAGTTCTTC | CASSYPGYNEQFF
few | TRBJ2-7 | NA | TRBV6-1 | TGTGCCAGCAGTGAAGCCTACGGAGACTACGAGCAGTACTTC | CASSEAYGDYEQYF
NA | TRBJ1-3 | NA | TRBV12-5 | TGTGCTAGTGGTTTGCCGGACAAGGGCTCTGGAAACACCATATATTTT | CASGLPDKGSGNTIYF
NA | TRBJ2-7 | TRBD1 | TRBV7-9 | TGTGCCAGCAGCTTAGAGGACAGGGGAATCTACGAGCAGTACTTC | CASSLEDRGIYEQYF
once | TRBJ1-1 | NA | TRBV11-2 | TGTGCCAGCAGCTTAACAGGTTTGAACACTGAAGCTTTCTTT | CASSLTGLNTEAFF
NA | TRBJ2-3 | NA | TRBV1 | TGCACCAGCAGCCCCAGCGGCTCCACAGATACGCAGTATTTT | CTSSPSGSTDTQYF